A single sample gave rise to the 25 T cell receptor beta chains below, sequenced in a study of blood T cell repertoires in COVID-19. The assay was immunoSEQ multiplex PCR, and TCRdb's table has in-frame clones only and misses some. This sample carries about 100,000 clones, over 80% of them seen once, and the ten largest clones take roughly a sixth. Source material: peripheral blood. Receptors were obtained from a man aged 45-65 years with acute or convalescent COVID-19.

The CDR3 sequence: CASSFTSGGANTGELFF. The CDR3 DNA reads TGTGCCAGCAGCTTTACTAGCGGGGGGGCGAACACCGGGGAGCTGTTTTTT. The gene calls are TRBV7-2 and TRBJ2-2; TRBD2 aligns across 13 bases. The CDR3 loop spans 17 amino acids. Unmatched junction bases numbered 1, after V lost 3 bases and J lost 0 bases. The germline CDR1 and CDR2 sequences are SGHTA and FQGNSA.

CDR3 nucleotide sequence: TGTGCCAGCAGCCCGGATGCAGGGGGCGCTGGAAACACCATATATTTT. It translates to CASSPDAGGAGNTIYF. This sequence joins TRBV5-6 and TRBJ1-3, with 8 nucleotides matching TRBD1. The ends lost 4 bases at V and 2 bases at J; junction bases unmatched: 8. The CDR3 extends over 16 amino acids. The germline V gene encodes CDR1 SGHDT and CDR2 YYEEEE. Full variable domain (missing parts from reference TRBV5-6 and TRBJ1-3): DAGVTQSPTHLIKTRGQQVTLRCSPKSGHDTVSWYQQALGQGPQFIFQYYEEEERQRGNFPDRFSGHQFPNYSSELNVNALLLGDSALYLCASSPDAGGAGNTIYFGEGSWLTVV.

The chain has TRBV5-8 and TRBJ1-4; D remains ambiguous. Germline V gene lookup returns CDR1 SGHTS and CDR2 YDEGEE. The CDR3 covers 16 residues. V lost 4 bases and J 0 bases, leaving 13 bases between the germline ends. CDR3 DNA: TGTGCCAGCAGCAGGGAGGACGGAGCAACTAATGAAAAACTGTTTTTT. Translating it yields CASSREDGATNEKLFF.

This chain connects TRBV5-5 to TRBJ2-7; D gene ambiguous. Deletions cut 4 bases from V and 7 bases from J, with 15 bases between. CDR3 length: 13 residues. Germline V CDR1 and CDR2: SGHKS, YYEKEE (reference sequence). The CDR3 loop is CASSPPGPVEQYF. CDR3 DNA sequence: TGTGCCAGCAGCCCGCCGGGTCCTGTGGAGCAGTACTTC.

This clone was observed a few times. The chain recombines TRBV2 with TRBJ1-2; TRBD1 matches 7 bases. V lost 6 bases, J lost 4 bases, and 8 bases stayed unmatched. Germline V lookup: CDR1 SNHLY, CDR2 FYNNEI. The CDR3 is 14 residues long. The CDR3 reads CASSRRQGSYGYTF. The CDR3, as DNA: TGTGCCAGCAGCCGGAGACAGGGCAGCTATGGCTACACCTTC.

The genes are TRBV6-4 and TRBJ1-1, with D possibly being TRBD1 (5 bases). CDR1 MRHNA and CDR2 SNTAGT come from the germline V gene. Between the trimmed V and J ends, which lost 2 bases and 8 bases, there was a span of 12 bases. CDR3 length: 13 residues. The DNA for the CDR3 is TGTGCCAGCAGTGACCGGGAGGCAGGGGAAGCTTTCTTT. It codes for CASSDREAGEAFF.

The chain employs TRBV5-5 and TRBJ1-4, with 9 bases lining up with TRBD1. Unmatched junction bases numbered 10, after V lost 5 bases and J lost 8 bases. The V gene's germline CDR1 is SGHKS and CDR2 YYEKEE (reference sequence). CDR3 length: 15 amino acids. In DNA, the CDR3 is TGTGCCAGCAGAAGGTCCACAGGGGGCGGGGAAAAACTGTTTTTT. Residues: CASRRSTGGGEKLFF. Complete variable domain (other parts from reference TRBV5-5 and TRBJ1-4): DAGVTQSPTHLIKTRGQQVTLRCSPISGHKSVSWYQQVLGQGPQFIFQYYEKEERGRGNFPDRFSARQFPNYSSELNVNALLLGDSALYLCASRRSTGGGEKLFFGSGTQLSVL.

In its sample, this clone was seen a few times. As DNA, the CDR3 is TGTGCCAGCAGCCCTGAGCCGGACACTGAAGCTTTCTTT. It codes for CASSPEPDTEAFF. The rearrangement links TRBV6-2 or TRBV6-3 to TRBJ1-1; D not resolved. CDR1 MNHEY and CDR2 SVGEGT come from the germline V gene. V lost 6 bases and J 3 bases, leaving 11 bases between the germline ends. The CDR3 runs 13 residues.

The rearrangement links TRBV2 to TRBJ2-7, with a weak D call TRBD1 (6 bases). Germline-derived CDR1 and CDR2 are SNHLY and FYNNEI. The V end was cut by 5 bases, the J end by 9 bases, with 11 bases between. CDR3 size: 11 residues. The CDR3 spells CASSTGSGQYF. CDR3 DNA: TGTGCCAGCAGTACAGGGTCCGGGCAGTACTTC.

This clone was counted only a few times. The V call is TRBV7-2, the J call TRBJ1-1, with D maybe TRBD1 (6 bases). CDR3 length equals 15 residues. Trimming cost V 1 base and J 1 base, with 10 bases left between them. CDR1 is SGHTA and CDR2 is FQGNSA in the germline V gene. DNA for the CDR3: TGTGCCAGCAGCTTAGTGGCAGGGGAGAACACTGAAGCTTTCTTT. It is translated as CASSLVAGENTEAFF.

CDR3 bases: TGTGCCAGCACCATAACAGCTAACAATCAGCCCCAGCATTTT. Translated: CASTITANNQPQHF. This chain joins TRBV28 and TRBJ1-5; D is ambiguous. CDR1 MDHEN and CDR2 SYDVKM come from the germline V gene. The CDR3 extends over 14 amino acids. Trimming shortened V by 7 bases and J by 3 bases, and 13 bases separated the two germline ends.

The chain employs TRBV27 and TRBJ1-2; maybe TRBD1 (6 bases). Germline CDR1 MNHEY, CDR2 SMNVEV (reference sequence). Trimming left V 3 bases short and J 4 bases short, with 9 bases between. CDR3 length equals 13 residues. The chain's CDR3 is CASSFNRVYGYTF. CDR3 sequence (DNA): TGTGCCAGCAGTTTCAACAGGGTCTATGGCTACACCTTC.

The chain uses TRBV3-1 (or the pseudogene TRBV3-2) and TRBJ1-1, with D possibly matching TRBD1 (5 bases). Germline V lookup: CDR1 LGHDT, CDR2 YNNKEL (reference sequence). This CDR3 comprises 12 residues. Deletions cut 4 bases from V and 10 bases from J, with 13 bases between. As DNA, the CDR3 is TGTGCCAGCAGCCGCGTAGGGAGGGGAGCTTTCTTT. This codes for CASSRVGRGAFF.

About this clone: Other DNA sequences of this sample code for an identical CDR3. J is TRBJ1-2 and V is TRBV6-5; TRBD1 agrees at 12 bases. The CDR3 totals 14 residues. Germline CDR1 is MNHEY and CDR2 is SVGAGI. V lost 0 bases to trimming and J lost 8 bases; unmatched junction nucleotides: 1. In DNA form, the CDR3 reads TGTGCCAGCAGTTACTCGGGACAGGGGGCGGGCTACACCTTC. It specifies CASSYSGQGAGYTF.

V gene TRBV2 combines with J gene TRBJ1-6; D gene uncertain. V was shortened by 3 bases and J by 8 bases, with 5 bases between the two germline ends. There are 12 residues in the CDR3. The germline V gene encodes CDR1 SNHLY and CDR2 FYNNEI. CDR3 sequence reads: CASSDSYSPLHF. The DNA of the CDR3 is TGTGCCAGCAGTGATAGCTATTCACCCCTCCACTTT.

V is TRBV19 and J is TRBJ1-1; maybe TRBD1 (6 bases). The CDR3 spans 14 residues. V was pared by 6 bases and J by 10 bases, with 21 bases between. The germline CDR1 and CDR2 sequences are LNHDA and SQIVND (reference sequence). Here the CDR3 reads CASSRDTSPLGAFF. The CDR3, as DNA: TGTGCCAGTAGCCGGGACACCTCGCCCCTGGGAGCTTTCTTT.

The genes are TRBV5-1 and TRBJ2-7, with 9 positions matching TRBD2. Germline CDR1 is SGHRS and CDR2 is YFSETQ. There are 15 residues in the CDR3. V trimming: 0 bases; J trimming: 4 bases; junction bases outside the gene matches: 5. CDR3 nucleotides: TGCGCCAGCAGCTTGGCGGCTAGCGGGGCTTACGAGCAGTACTTC. Translated, it gives CASSLAASGAYEQYF.

The chain recombines TRBV7-9 with TRBJ2-1; 12 nucleotides line up with TRBD2. Germline V gene lookup returns CDR1 SEHNR and CDR2 FQNEAQ (reference sequence). V trimming: 5 bases; J trimming: 7 bases; junction bases outside the gene matches: 6. The CDR3 loop spans 15 amino acids. The CDR3 coding sequence is TGTGCCAGCAGCCCGACTAGCGGGGGTGGGAATGAGCAGTTCTTC. Translated, it gives CASSPTSGGGNEQFF.

With respect to this clone: The junction differs from germline at one of its ends, possibly a read error. This chain links TRBV2 with TRBJ1-1, with D possibly matching TRBD1 (6 bases). This CDR3 has 20 residues. CDR1 SNHLY and CDR2 FYNNEI come from the germline V gene. The chain's CDR3 is CASSEFLQGARRGGNTEAIF. The CDR3 nucleotides read TGTGCCAGCAGTGAATTCCTTCAAGGGGCGCGCAGGGGAGGGAACACTGAAGCTATCTTT.

The chain links TRBV28 to TRBJ1-5; 8 nucleotides match TRBD1. CDR1 and CDR2 from the germline V gene are MDHEN and SYDVKM. Trimming took 6 bases from V and 6 from J; bases not matched to a gene: 10. The CDR3 is 15 amino acids. CDR3 nucleotides: TGTGCCAGCAGGATTCCCCAGGGACAGGTTCAGCCCCAGCATTTT. It codes for CASRIPQGQVQPQHF. Combining the CDR3 with reference TRBV28 and TRBJ1-5 gives the whole variable domain DVKVTQSSRYLVKRTGEKVFLECVQDMDHENMFWYRQDPGLGLRLIYFSYDVKMKEKGDIPEGYSVSREKKERFSLILESASTNQTSMYLCASRIPQGQVQPQHFGDGTRLSIL.

The chain carries TRBV20-1 and TRBJ2-3; 7 nucleotides agree with TRBD1. Germline CDR1 DFQATT, CDR2 SNEGSKA (reference sequence). The V segment lost 4 bases and the J segment 3 bases; nucleotides outside the gene matches: 4. CDR3 length: 13 amino acids. CDR3 residues: CSANDRVTDTQYF. Here the CDR3 DNA reads TGCAGTGCTAATGACAGGGTGACAGATACGCAGTATTTT.

This chain uses TRBV7-2 with TRBJ2-7; 9 bases agree with TRBD1. J lost 6 bases, V lost 5 bases, and 11 bases had no gene match. CDR1 is SGHTA and CDR2 is FQGNSA in the germline V gene. This CDR3 comprises 15 residues. CDR3 DNA sequence: TGTGCCAGCAGCGCTGACTTGGGACAGGGTTTCGAGCAGTACTTC. Its protein is CASSADLGQGFEQYF.

The table lists this clone with a count of one. The J gene is TRBJ2-7, the V gene TRBV6-6; TRBD1 is a possible D gene (6 bases). Germline V gene data show CDR1 as MNHNY and CDR2 as SVGAGI (reference sequence). The CDR3 spans 13 residues. Trimming stripped 6 bases from V and 2 bases from J, with 11 bases between. CDR3 sequence: CASSTGSPYEQYF. The CDR3 DNA reads as TGTGCCAGCAGCACAGGGTCCCCCTACGAGCAGTACTTC.

The chain uses TRBV7-6 and TRBJ2-7, with 11 positions matching TRBD1. V dropped 1 base and J dropped 7; count of bases not matched to a gene: 9. CDR3 size: 16 residues. Germline V gene sequence: CDR1 SGHVS, CDR2 FNYEAQ. CDR3 sequence: CASSLEAGQGAREQYF. Here the CDR3 DNA reads TGTGCCAGCAGCTTAGAGGCCGGACAGGGGGCGCGAGAGCAGTACTTC.

The chain has TRBV18 and TRBJ1-2; 9 bases are shared with TRBD1. Looked up from germline, CDR1 is KGHSH and CDR2 is LQKENI. CDR3 length: 17 residues. V lost 3 bases and J lost 7; bases outside the gene matches: 15. CDR3 DNA sequence: TGTGCCAGCTCACCCGGGACAGGGTTTCCCCCAAATCTTGGCTACACCTTC. The encoded protein is CASSPGTGFPPNLGYTF.